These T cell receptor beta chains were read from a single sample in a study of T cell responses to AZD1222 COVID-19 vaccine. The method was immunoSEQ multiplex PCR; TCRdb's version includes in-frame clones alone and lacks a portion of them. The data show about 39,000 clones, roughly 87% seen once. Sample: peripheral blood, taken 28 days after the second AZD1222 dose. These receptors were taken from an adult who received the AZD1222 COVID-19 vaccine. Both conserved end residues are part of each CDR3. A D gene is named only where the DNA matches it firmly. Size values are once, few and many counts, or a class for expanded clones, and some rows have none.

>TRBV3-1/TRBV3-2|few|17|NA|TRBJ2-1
CASSQVQGGFTYNEQFF
TGTGCCAGCAGCCAAGTACAGGGCGGGTTTACCTACAATGAGCAGTTCTTC
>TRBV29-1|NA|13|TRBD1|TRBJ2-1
CSALGQVYNEQFF
TGCAGCGCCCTGGGACAGGTTTACAATGAGCAGTTCTTC
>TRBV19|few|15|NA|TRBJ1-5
CASSLLSWGNQPQHF
TGTGCCAGTAGTCTCCTGTCTTGGGGGAATCAGCCCCAGCATTTT
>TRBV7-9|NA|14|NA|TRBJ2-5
CASSLARDSETQYF
TGTGCCAGCAGCTTAGCGAGGGACTCAGAGACCCAGTACTTC
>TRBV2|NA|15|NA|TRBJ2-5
CASSEVQGGLETQYF
TGTGCCAGCAGTGAAGTGCAGGGGGGATTAGAGACCCAGTACTTC
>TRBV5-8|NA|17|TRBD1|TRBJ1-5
CASSFQQGARSNQPQHF
TGTGCCAGCAGCTTCCAGCAGGGGGCGCGTAGTAATCAGCCCCAGCATTTT
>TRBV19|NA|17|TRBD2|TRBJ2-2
CASTSFPSGGTTGELFF
TGTGCCAGTACCTCATTTCCTAGCGGGGGTACCACCGGGGAGCTGTTTTTT
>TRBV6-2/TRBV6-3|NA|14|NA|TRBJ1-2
CASSYSRFFYGYTF
TGTGCCAGCAGTTACTCGCGATTTTTCTATGGCTACACCTTC
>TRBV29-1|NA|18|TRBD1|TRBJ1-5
CSVTVRSDRGSSNQPQHF
TGCAGCGTAACCGTCAGATCGGACAGGGGAAGTAGCAATCAGCCCCAGCATTTT
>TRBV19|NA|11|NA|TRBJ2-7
CASSDSYEQYF
TGTGCCAGTAGTGACTCCTACGAGCAGTACTTC
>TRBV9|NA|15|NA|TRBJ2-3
CASSVGSSGSDTQYF
TGTGCCAGCAGCGTAGGGAGTAGCGGCTCAGATACGCAGTATTTT
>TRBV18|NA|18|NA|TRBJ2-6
CASSPAQGASSGANVLTF
TGTGCCAGCTCACCAGCCCAGGGAGCAAGCTCTGGGGCCAACGTCCTGACTTTC
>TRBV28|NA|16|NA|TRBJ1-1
CASSLPSSGAAAKAFF
TGTGCCAGCAGTCTCCCCAGTAGCGGGGCTGCCGCCAAAGCTTTCTTT
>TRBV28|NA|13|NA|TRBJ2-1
CASREDSYNEQFF
TGTGCCAGCCGAGAGGACAGCTACAATGAGCAGTTCTTC
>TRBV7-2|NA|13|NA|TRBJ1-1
CASSLGGPTEAFF
TGTGCCAGCAGCTTGGGGGGGCCCACTGAAGCTTTCTTT
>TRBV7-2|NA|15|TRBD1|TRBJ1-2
CASSSPGQGAGGYTF
TGTGCCAGCAGCTCACCGGGACAGGGGGCCGGGGGCTACACCTTC
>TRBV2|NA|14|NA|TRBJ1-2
CASSALGGGGGYTF
TGTGCCAGCAGTGCTTTGGGGGGCGGAGGTGGCTACACCTTC
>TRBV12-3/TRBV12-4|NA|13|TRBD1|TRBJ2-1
CASSFGTGREQFF
TGTGCCAGCAGTTTTGGGACAGGGCGTGAGCAGTTCTTC
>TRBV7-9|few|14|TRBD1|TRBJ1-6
CASSAGTGDSPLHF
TGTGCCAGCAGCGCCGGGACAGGGGATTCACCCCTCCACTTT
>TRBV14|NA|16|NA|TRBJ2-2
CASSQSRTWGTGELFF
TGTGCCAGCAGCCAATCCCGGACCTGGGGCACCGGGGAGCTGTTTTTT
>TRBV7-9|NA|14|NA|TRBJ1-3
CASSLRRQGNTIYF
TGTGCCAGCAGCTTGCGTCGGCAAGGAAACACCATATATTTT
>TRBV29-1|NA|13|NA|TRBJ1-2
CSVPPPGSDGYTF
TGCAGCGTTCCGCCTCCGGGGTCGGATGGCTACACCTTC
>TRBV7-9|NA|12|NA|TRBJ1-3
CASSLQPDTIYF
TGTGCCAGCAGCTTACAGCCGGACACCATATATTTT
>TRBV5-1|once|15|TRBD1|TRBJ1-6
CASSDGTAHNSPLHF
TGCGCCAGCAGCGACGGGACAGCCCATAATTCACCCCTCCACTTT
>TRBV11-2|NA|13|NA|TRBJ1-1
CASSLGGATEAFF
TGTGCCAGCAGCTTAGGAGGGGCCACTGAAGCTTTCTTT
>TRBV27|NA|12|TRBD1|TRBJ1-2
CASSLGGQTYTF
TGTGCCAGCAGTTTAGGGGGACAGACCTACACCTTC
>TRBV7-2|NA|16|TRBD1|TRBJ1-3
CASSFPGGSLSDTIYF
TGTGCCAGCAGCTTTCCAGGGGGATCTTTGTCAGACACCATATATTTT
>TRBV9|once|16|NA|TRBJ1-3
CASSAGNSGSLNTIYF
TGTGCCAGCAGCGCTGGAAACAGTGGTAGCTTAAACACCATATATTTT
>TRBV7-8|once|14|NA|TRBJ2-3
CASSLKDFTDTQYF
TGTGCCAGCAGCTTAAAGGACTTCACAGATACGCAGTATTTT
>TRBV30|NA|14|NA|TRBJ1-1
CAWRYLGMNTEAFF
TGTGCCTGGAGATATTTGGGTATGAACACTGAAGCTTTCTTT
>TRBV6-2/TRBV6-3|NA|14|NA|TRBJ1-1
CASSLDSLGAEAFF
TGTGCCAGCAGTCTGGACAGCCTGGGGGCTGAAGCTTTCTTT
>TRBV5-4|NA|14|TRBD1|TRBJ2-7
CASSTRQGNNEQYF
TGTGCCAGCAGCACTCGACAGGGGAACAACGAGCAGTACTTC
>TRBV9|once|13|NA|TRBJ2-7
CASSLGVSYEQYF
TGTGCCAGCAGCCTAGGGGTTTCCTACGAGCAGTACTTC
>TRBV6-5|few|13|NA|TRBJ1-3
CASHRDSGNTIYF
TGTGCCAGCCACAGGGACTCTGGAAACACCATATATTTT
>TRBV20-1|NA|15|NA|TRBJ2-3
CSASLRGPSTDTQYF
TGCAGTGCTAGTCTACGGGGGCCTAGCACAGATACGCAGTATTTT